The 18 T cell receptor beta chains given below trace back to one sample, sequenced in a study of blood T cell repertoires in COVID-19. TCRdb's copy holds only in-frame clones and misses some; the assay was immunoSEQ multiplex PCR. The sample contains about 280,000 clones, about 82% of which appear only once. The sequencing sample was made of peripheral blood. These receptors all come from a man aged 45-65 years with active or convalescent COVID-19.

This clone showed up just once. The chain carries TRBV7-2 and TRBJ2-3, with TRBD2 identical over 7 bases. The trim removed 6 bases at V and 2 bases at J, leaving 8 bases unmatched. Germline V gene data show CDR1 as SGHTA and CDR2 as FQGNSA. The CDR3 sequence is 15 residues long. The CDR3 reads CASRPRSGYTDTQYF. CDR3 DNA: TGTGCCAGCAGACCCCGTAGCGGGTACACAGATACGCAGTATTTT.

The V and J genes are TRBV10-3 and TRBJ2-7; a weak D match, TRBD1 (5 bases). Trimming removed 0 bases at V and 4 bases at J, with 10 bases between. Germline-derived CDR1 and CDR2 are ENHRY and SYGVKD. The CDR3 covers 14 residues. The CDR3: CAISESGQGYEQYF. As DNA, the CDR3 is TGTGCCATCAGTGAGTCGGGGCAGGGATACGAGCAGTACTTC.

The chain carries TRBV7-9 and TRBJ2-6, with D maybe TRBD1 (6 bases). The V and J ends lost 6 bases and 12 bases respectively, with 21 bases between them. CDR1 SEHNR and CDR2 FQNEAQ come from the germline V gene (reference sequence). The CDR3 is 15 residues long. The DNA of the CDR3 is TGTGCCAGCAGACGCGACAGGTCCCAGGCAGGCGTCCTGACTTTC. This sequence encodes CASRRDRSQAGVLTF.

Here the CDR3 reads CACGQGGTEAFF. The CDR3 coding sequence is TGTGCCTGCGGACAGGGGGGCACTGAAGCTTTCTTT. The chain is built from TRBV30 and TRBJ1-1; 10 bases are a match to TRBD1. The V segment lost 6 bases and the J segment 4 bases; nucleotides outside the gene matches: 2. Germline values: CDR1 GTSNPN, CDR2 SVGIG (reference sequence). This CDR3 contains 12 residues.

V gene TRBV2 combines with J gene TRBJ2-3; 8 nucleotides match TRBD1. The CDR3 loop spans 17 amino acids. V lost 11 bases, J lost 0 bases, and 16 bases stayed unmatched. Germline CDR1 reads SNHLY; CDR2 reads FYNNEI. The CDR3: CALQGVPEITSTDTQYF. The DNA of the CDR3 is TGTGCCTTACAGGGGGTACCGGAGATTACTAGCACAGATACGCAGTATTTT.

The rearrangement links TRBV9 to TRBJ2-1; tentatively, D is TRBD1 (6 bases). The CDR3 spans 15 residues. In germline, CDR1 is SGDLS, CDR2 YYNGEE. V dropped 0 bases and J dropped 7 bases, with 14 bases sitting between them. As DNA, the CDR3 is TGTGCCAGCAGCGTAGACCGCAGAACAGGGAATGAGCAGTTCTTC. Its protein product is CASSVDRRTGNEQFF.

The CDR3 loop reads CASSQGSGRETQYF. The CDR3 DNA reads TGTGCCAGCAGCCAAGGTAGCGGGAGAGAGACCCAGTACTTC. The chain has TRBV14 and TRBJ2-5; TRBD2 matches at 9 bases. Per germline, CDR1 SGHDN and CDR2 FVKESK. J gave up 4 bases and V 1 base, and 1 base lay outside the gene matches. This CDR3 has 14 amino acids.

V and J are TRBV2 and TRBJ1-4; 9 nucleotides line up with TRBD1. CDR3 length: 15 residues. CDR1 is SNHLY, CDR2 FYNNEI, per germline. V shed 4 bases, J shed 8 bases, and the junction held 8 bases outside the gene matches. CDR3 sequence reads: CASSALGQGNEKLFF. The CDR3 DNA follows: TGTGCCAGCAGTGCCCTGGGACAGGGTAACGAAAAACTGTTTTTT.

This clone has a single count. The chain combines TRBV5-1 with TRBJ1-1, with D perhaps TRBD1 (6 bases). The CDR3 covers 14 residues. Germline lookup yields CDR1 SGHRS and CDR2 YFSETQ. Trimming removed 4 bases at V and 6 bases at J, with 16 bases between. CDR3 nucleotide sequence: TGCGCCAGCAGCGGGAGGGGGGGAGGCCCTGAAGCTTTCTTT. Amino acids: CASSGRGGGPEAFF.

V is TRBV6-5 and J is TRBJ2-3, with TRBD1 matching 11 bases. This CDR3 is built from 14 residues. Germline lookup yields CDR1 MNHEY and CDR2 SVGAGI. Trimming at V came to 7 bases and at J to 5 bases, leaving 5 bases not matched to a gene. The CDR3 protein is CASTRTGGRDTQYF. The DNA for the CDR3 is TGTGCCAGCACGCGGACAGGGGGCAGAGATACGCAGTATTTT.

The J gene is TRBJ1-3, the V gene TRBV4-3; tentatively, D is TRBD1 (5 bases). Germline CDR1 reads LGHNA; CDR2 reads YSLEER. The CDR3 consists of 17 residues. Trimming shortened V by 2 bases and J by 4 bases, and 18 bases separated the two germline ends. The CDR3 loop reads CASSQNPSTADGNTIYF. DNA for the CDR3: TGCGCCAGCAGCCAAAATCCCTCGACAGCCGACGGAAACACCATATATTTT.

This clone was recorded only once. The rearrangement joins TRBV5-6 to TRBJ2-1, with no clear D. The CDR3 is 11 residues long. Trimming left V 3 bases short and J 4 bases short, with 2 bases between. CDR1 and CDR2 from the germline V gene are SGHDT and YYEEEE. This chain's CDR3 is CASSSYNEQFF. CDR3 nucleotides: TGTGCCAGCAGCTCTTACAATGAGCAGTTCTTC.

The chain joins TRBV28 to TRBJ1-1; D is possibly TRBD1 (6 bases). Germline V lookup: CDR1 MDHEN, CDR2 SYDVKM. V was trimmed by 5 bases and J by 7 bases, leaving 11 bases between them. This CDR3 spans 12 amino acids. The chain's CDR3 is CASSEGQREAFF. The CDR3 DNA reads TGTGCCAGCAGTGAAGGACAGCGTGAAGCTTTCTTT.

The chain has TRBV7-2 and TRBJ2-2, with 7 bases identical to TRBD2. Germline CDR1 is SGHTA and CDR2 is FQGNSA. The CDR3 contains 17 residues. J gave up 5 bases and V 0 bases, and 9 bases lay outside the gene matches. CDR3 in amino acids: CASSLAPGGRGTGELFF. CDR3 DNA sequence: TGTGCCAGCAGCTTAGCACCGGGAGGCCGGGGAACCGGGGAGCTGTTTTTT.

The chain couples TRBV6-6 to TRBJ2-3; 7 bases are shared with TRBD1. Germline V gives CDR1 MNHNY, CDR2 SVGAGI (reference sequence). The V segment lost 5 bases and the J segment 4 bases; nucleotides outside the gene matches: 6. The CDR3 runs 14 residues. CDR3: CASSQQGSADTQYF. CDR3 DNA sequence: TGTGCCAGCAGTCAACAGGGGTCCGCAGATACGCAGTATTTT.

This sequence joins TRBV28 and TRBJ2-7; D unresolved. In germline, CDR1 is MDHEN, CDR2 SYDVKM. This CDR3 spans 15 amino acids. Trimming pared 7 bases from V and 3 bases from J, leaving 19 bases between. The CDR3 region is CASMARGPISYEQYF. The CDR3, as DNA: TGTGCCAGCATGGCCCGTGGGCCGATTAGCTACGAGCAGTACTTC.

V gene TRBV5-5 combines with J gene TRBJ1-6; 7 bases match TRBD1. V lost 4 bases and J lost 6; bases outside the gene matches: 7. This CDR3 is 15 amino acids long. Germline CDR1 SGHKS, CDR2 YYEKEE (reference sequence). CDR3 bases: TGTGCCAGCAGCACGGGACAGTGGGTTAATTCACCCCTCCACTTT. Protein product: CASSTGQWVNSPLHF.

V usage is TRBV10-3 and J usage is TRBJ1-1; a possible D gene is TRBD1 (6 bases). This CDR3 has 15 residues. Germline V gene data show CDR1 as ENHRY and CDR2 as SYGVKD. The ends were cut back, 5 bases at V and 2 bases at J, with 15 bases in the middle. In DNA, the CDR3 is TGTGCCATCAGTAACCTAAACAGGGTTAACACTGAAGCTTTCTTT. Translating it yields CAISNLNRVNTEAFF.